The present TCR beta chain was sequenced within a study of shared clonotypes between healthy human individuals. The method was immunoSEQ multiplex PCR; TCRdb's version includes in-frame clones alone and lacks a portion of them. The sample lists millions of clones, 90% to 95% occurring once. The germline gives CDR1 KGHSH, CDR2 LQKENI. With V trimmed by 6 bases and J by 2 bases, 3 bases remained unmatched. The CDR3 is 13 amino acids. Worth noting for this clone: Its target is unknown. The identical CDR3 is also encoded by other nucleotide sequences in the sample.

Whole-study results and caveats: What naive subsets generally showed was a larger estimated richness than memory subsets showed.

This clonotype was obtained from a man aged 18 to 29 in good health. This chain links TRBV18 with TRBJ1-2; TRBD1 matches at 7 bases. Sequencing was done on a sample of naive CD4+ T cells sorted from blood. Subset described: CD45RA+ positively selected. The CDR3 spells CASSTGQNYGYTF. DNA for the CDR3: TGTGCCAGCTCTACGGGACAGAACTATGGCTACACCTTC.